This T cell receptor (beta chain) was recorded in a study of beta chain features in type 1 diabetes. Overall study: Sorted cells, about 99 million in number, were examined across all samples. Regarding the study as a whole: Cells with high TCR expression could be over-represented by cDNA sequencing. There were fewer insertions and more deletions at the VDJ junctions of type 1 diabetes patients.

Sorting that relied on CD45RO/CCR7/CD25/CD127/CD95/CD27 yielded CD4+ naive, central memory, regulatory and stem cell-like memory cells. With 3 bases clipped from V and 0 bases from J, the junction kept 5 bases outside the gene matches. CDR3 length: 17 residues. From germline, CDR1 is SGHRS and CDR2 YFSETQ. Sequencing targeted expressed TCRB transcripts, as all isolated RNA had been reverse transcribed. Some clones are missing from TCRdb's copy, which holds only in-frame ones; the method was immunoSEQ multiplex PCR. The sample holds some 150,000 clones; around a tenth are singletons and the top ten take about 0.6%. Worth noting for this clone: Its specificity is not known.

The source material was central memory CD4+ T cells from blood. The clonotype originates from a woman between 35 and 50 years old in good health. This chain connects TRBV5-1 to TRBJ2-6; 8 bases match TRBD1. CDR3 region: CASSSGQGLSGANVLTF. Here the CDR3 DNA reads TGCGCCAGCAGCTCCGGACAGGGCCTCTCTGGGGCCAACGTCCTGACTTTC.